The clone carrying this T cell receptor beta chain was found once. This record comes from a study of cytomegalovirus exposure and HLA in healthy donors. The donors were in the roughly 130-subject validation cohort, distinct from the approximately 670-subject first cohort. Deletions cut 0 bases from V and 1 base from J, with 6 bases between. This CDR3 has 14 residues. Germline CDR1 SGHAT, CDR2 FQNNGV. Produced via immunoSEQ multiplex PCR; TCRdb's table is partial and in-frame only. In the table there are roughly 330,000 clones, about nine tenths of which are singletons. This receptor was obtained from a woman aged 25 to 45 in good health and CMV-seropositive. V usage is TRBV11-2 and J usage is TRBJ2-5; D is possibly TRBD2 (6 bases). Sequenced: PBMCs. CDR3 nucleotide sequence: TGTGCCAGCAGCTTAGAGGGACTCCAAGAGACCCAGTACTTC. Translating it yields CASSLEGLQETQYF.